Listed here are 14 T cell receptor beta chains from one sample, sequenced in a study of siplizumab effects on memory and regulatory T cells. Sequencing was performed with immunoSEQ multiplex PCR; in TCRdb, only in-frame clones are kept and a portion is missing. Of more than 95,000 clones detected, 90% to 95% appear once; the ten largest clones hold under 2%. Sequenced sample: non-Treg CD4+ T cells sorted from blood. These receptors all come from a human donor in good health.

This chain links TRBV15 with TRBJ2-2, with D tentatively TRBD1 (5 bases). CDR3 length: 16 amino acids. The V gene's germline CDR1 is LNHNV and CDR2 YYDKDF (reference sequence). V was cut by 0 bases and J by 7 bases, with 15 bases left in between. The CDR3 protein is CATSRDPRQGGGELFF. The CDR3 nucleotides are TGTGCCACCAGCAGAGATCCGCGGCAGGGTGGCGGGGAGCTGTTTTTT.

CDR3 loop: CASSPSGLAGAYNEQFF. DNA of the CDR3: TGTGCCAGCAGCCCGAGCGGACTAGCGGGAGCCTACAATGAGCAGTTCTTC. The chain has TRBV7-8 and TRBJ2-1; 13 bases align to TRBD2. CDR3 length: 17 amino acids. CDR1 and CDR2 (germline): SGHVS, FQNEAQ. J lost 2 bases, V lost 5 bases, and 6 bases had no gene match.

The gene calls are TRBV18 and TRBJ2-6; tentative D call: TRBD2 (5 bases). The V gene lost 2 bases and the J gene lost 4 bases, with 9 bases spanning the gap. Germline CDR1 and CDR2: KGHSH and LQKENI. This CDR3 is built from 15 residues. For the CDR3, the DNA is TGTGCCAGCTCACCAACAAGGGAGGGGGCCAACGTCCTGACTTTC. Protein: CASSPTREGANVLTF.

The V and J genes are TRBV5-4 and TRBJ1-1; D is unresolved. The V end lost 5 bases, the J end lost 4 bases, and 12 bases lay between the germline ends. The CDR3 has 13 amino acids. The germline V gene encodes CDR1 SGHNT and CDR2 YYREEE (reference sequence). The CDR3 sequence is CASRDEQTTEAFF. The CDR3 bases are TGTGCCAGCAGGGATGAGCAGACCACTGAAGCTTTCTTT.

The rearrangement links TRBV14 to TRBJ1-3, with D hard to call. The CDR3 has 13 amino acids. V was shortened by 5 bases and J by 3 bases, with 8 bases between the two germline ends. Germline V lookup: CDR1 SGHDN, CDR2 FVKESK. The CDR3 DNA reads as TGTGCCAGCAGCTACACACGTGGAAACACCATATATTTT. Its protein product is CASSYTRGNTIYF. Based on the CDR3 plus reference TRBV14 and TRBJ1-3, the full variable domain is EAGVTQFPSHSVIEKGQTVTLRCDPISGHDNLYWYRRVMGKEIKFLLHFVKESKQDESGMPNNRFLAERTGGTYSTLKVQPAELEDSGVYFCASSYTRGNTIYFGEGSWLTVV.

The rearrangement links TRBV6-5 to TRBJ2-7; D is uncertain. The CDR3 sequence is 13 residues long. V lost 6 bases and J 6 bases, leaving 15 bases between the germline ends. The germline CDR1 and CDR2 sequences are MNHEY and SVGAGI. The CDR3 DNA follows: TGTGCCAGCAGCCCCGGTCGCCGGGTCGAGCAGTACTTC. It encodes CASSPGRRVEQYF.

The chain has TRBV2 and TRBJ2-7, with TRBD1 identical over 9 bases. This CDR3 is built from 14 residues. Germline V gene lookup returns CDR1 SNHLY and CDR2 FYNNEI. V lost 6 bases, J lost 7 bases, and 10 bases stayed unmatched. CDR3 protein: CASRPGQGAREQYF. The CDR3 DNA sequence: TGTGCCAGCAGGCCGGGACAGGGCGCTCGGGAGCAGTACTTC.

The chain combines TRBV27 with TRBJ1-1; D unclear. Germline V gene data show CDR1 as MNHEY and CDR2 as SMNVEV (reference sequence). Trimming removed 0 bases from V and 6 bases from J, with 23 bases in between. The CDR3 spans 18 residues. The CDR3 DNA follows: TGTGCCAGCAGTTTATCGTTGCAAGGGATAGGGTTGAAGGCTGAAGCTTTCTTT. This translates into CASSLSLQGIGLKAEAFF.

This clone was observed once. The rearrangement joins TRBV7-2 to TRBJ1-2, with D hard to call. This CDR3 has 13 amino acids. The germline CDR1 and CDR2 sequences are SGHTA and FQGNSA. V lost 5 bases, J lost 8 bases, and 15 bases lay in between. The CDR3 DNA sequence: TGTGCCAGCAGCCCACCTACGGGCTACGGCTACACCTTC. It codes for CASSPPTGYGYTF.

The V and J genes are TRBV7-9 and TRBJ1-4; D is uncertain. Per germline, CDR1 SEHNR and CDR2 FQNEAQ (reference sequence). V was shortened by 5 bases and J by 8 bases, with 18 bases between the two germline ends. This CDR3 contains 15 residues. The CDR3: CASSHTGSFEEKLFF. Written as DNA, the CDR3 is TGTGCCAGCAGCCATACGGGGAGTTTCGAGGAAAAACTGTTTTTT.

Only one count was recorded for this clone. The chain recombines TRBV7-2 with TRBJ1-2; 7 positions agree with TRBD1. There are 15 residues in the CDR3. The germline V gene encodes CDR1 SGHTA and CDR2 FQGNSA. V gave up 2 bases and J gave up 6 bases; unmatched junction bases: 9. The CDR3 DNA follows: TGTGCCAGCAGCTTAAGTCCGGGACAGTTCCATGGCTACACCTTC. Residues: CASSLSPGQFHGYTF. Full variable domain (remainder filled in from reference TRBV7-2 and TRBJ1-2): GAGVSQSPSNKVTEKGKDVELRCDPISGHTALYWYRQSLGQGLEFLIYFQGNSAPDKSGLPSDRFSAERTGGSVSTLTIQRTQQEDSAVYLCASSLSPGQFHGYTFGSGTRLTVV.

The chain recombines TRBV10-3 with TRBJ2-1; the D call may be TRBD1 or TRBD2 (5 bases each). V shed 10 bases and J shed 8 bases, with 18 bases lying between them. CDR1 and CDR2 from the germline V gene are ENHRY and SYGVKD. The CDR3 contains 13 residues. Written as DNA, the CDR3 is TGTGCCACCCTAAGGGACCCACTAGATGAGCAGTTCTTC. Residues: CATLRDPLDEQFF.

This chain uses TRBV7-2 with TRBJ1-5; D not certain. CDR3 length equals 14 residues. From germline, CDR1 is SGHTA and CDR2 FQGNSA. V lost 3 bases, J lost 1 base, and 7 bases lay in between. CDR3 region: CASSFDASNQPQHF. CDR3 in DNA: TGTGCCAGCAGCTTTGACGCGAGCAATCAGCCCCAGCATTTT.

This clone was seen once. This chain links TRBV6-1 with TRBJ2-2; TRBD2 matches 9 bases. Germline lookup yields CDR1 MNHNS and CDR2 SASEGT. The CDR3 sequence is 15 residues long. The V and J ends lost 4 bases and 7 bases, in that order; junction bases with no gene match: 7. The CDR3 bases are TGTGCCAGCAGTGGGTTAGCGGGAGTTGGCGGGGAGCTGTTTTTT. It specifies CASSGLAGVGGELFF.